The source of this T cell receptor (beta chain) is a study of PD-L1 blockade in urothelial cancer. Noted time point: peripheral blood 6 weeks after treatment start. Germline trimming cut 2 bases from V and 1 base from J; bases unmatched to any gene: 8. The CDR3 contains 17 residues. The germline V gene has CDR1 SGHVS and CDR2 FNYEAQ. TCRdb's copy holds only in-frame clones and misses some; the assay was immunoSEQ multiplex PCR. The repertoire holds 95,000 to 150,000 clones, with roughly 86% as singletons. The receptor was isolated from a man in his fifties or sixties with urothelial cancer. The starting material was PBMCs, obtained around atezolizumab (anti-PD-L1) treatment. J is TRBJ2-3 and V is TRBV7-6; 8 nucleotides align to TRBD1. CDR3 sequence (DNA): TGTGCCAGCAGCTTAACGGCGACAGGGGCCCGCACAGATACGCAGTATTTT. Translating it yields CASSLTATGARTDTQYF. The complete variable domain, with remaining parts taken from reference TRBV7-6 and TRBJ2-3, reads GAGVSQSPRYKVTKRGQDVALRCDPISGHVSLYWYRQALGQGPEFLTYFNYEAQQDKSGLPNDRFSAERPEGSISTLTIQRTEQRDSAMYRCASSLTATGARTDTQYFGPGTRLTVL.